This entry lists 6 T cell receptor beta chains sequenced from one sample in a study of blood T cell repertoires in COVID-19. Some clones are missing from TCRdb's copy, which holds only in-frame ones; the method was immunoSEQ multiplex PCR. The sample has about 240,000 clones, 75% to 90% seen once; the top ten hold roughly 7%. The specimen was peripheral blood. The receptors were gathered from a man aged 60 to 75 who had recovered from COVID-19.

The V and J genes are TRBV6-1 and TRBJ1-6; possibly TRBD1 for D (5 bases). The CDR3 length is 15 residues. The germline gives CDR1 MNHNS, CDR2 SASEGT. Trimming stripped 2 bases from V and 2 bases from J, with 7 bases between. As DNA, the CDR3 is TGTGCCAGCAGTGAACAGGGCCCCTATAATTCACCCCTCCACTTT. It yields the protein CASSEQGPYNSPLHF.

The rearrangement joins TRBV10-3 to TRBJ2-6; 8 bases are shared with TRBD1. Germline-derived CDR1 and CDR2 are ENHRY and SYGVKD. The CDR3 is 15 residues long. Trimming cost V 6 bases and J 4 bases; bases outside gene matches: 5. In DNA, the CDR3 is TGTGCCATCAGCCAGACAGGGGTCGGGGCCAACGTCCTGACTTTC. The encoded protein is CAISQTGVGANVLTF.

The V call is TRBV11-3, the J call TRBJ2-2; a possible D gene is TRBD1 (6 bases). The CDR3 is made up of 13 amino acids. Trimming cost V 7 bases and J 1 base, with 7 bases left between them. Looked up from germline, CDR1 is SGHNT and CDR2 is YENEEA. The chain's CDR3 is CASKQGNTGELFF. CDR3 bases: TGTGCCAGCAAACAGGGGAACACCGGGGAGCTGTTTTTT.

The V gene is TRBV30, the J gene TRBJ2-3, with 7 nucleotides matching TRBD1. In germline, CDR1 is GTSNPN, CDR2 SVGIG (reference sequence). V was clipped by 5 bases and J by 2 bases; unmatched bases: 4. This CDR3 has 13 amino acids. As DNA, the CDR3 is TGTGCCTGGGCGACAGGGCTCACAGATACGCAGTATTTT. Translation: CAWATGLTDTQYF.

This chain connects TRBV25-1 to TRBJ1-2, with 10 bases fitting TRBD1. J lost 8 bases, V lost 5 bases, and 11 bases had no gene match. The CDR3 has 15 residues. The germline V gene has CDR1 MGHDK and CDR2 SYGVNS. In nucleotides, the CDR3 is TGTGCCAGCAGTTCGGACAGGGGGGATCAAGGGGGCTACACCTTC. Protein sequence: CASSSDRGDQGGYTF.

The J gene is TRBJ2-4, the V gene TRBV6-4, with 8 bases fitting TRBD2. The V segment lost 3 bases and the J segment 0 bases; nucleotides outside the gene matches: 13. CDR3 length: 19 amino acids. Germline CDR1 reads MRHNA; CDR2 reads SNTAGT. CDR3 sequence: CASSEEHRGGKIAKNIQYF. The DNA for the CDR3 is TGTGCCAGCAGTGAAGAGCATCGGGGGGGCAAGATAGCCAAAAACATTCAGTACTTC.